What follows are 8 T cell receptor beta chains derived from one specimen sequenced in a study of blood T cell repertoires in COVID-19. Clones were read by immunoSEQ multiplex PCR, and TCRdb kept only the in-frame ones, dropping some. The table records under 140,000 clones, roughly 82% of them present only once. The sequencing sample was made of peripheral blood. These receptors were taken from a woman in her sixties with acute or convalescent COVID-19.

This clone was detected once. The DNA of the CDR3 is TGTGCCAGCAGGAACCCGTTGGCAGGGGGCAAAGACTACACCTTC. The encoded protein is CASRNPLAGGKDYTF. J is TRBJ1-2 and V is TRBV6-5, with 8 bases lining up with TRBD1. Trimming at V came to 6 bases and at J to 10 bases, leaving 16 bases not matched to a gene. CDR1 MNHEY and CDR2 SVGAGI come from the germline V gene. The CDR3 totals 15 residues.

The V gene is TRBV28, the J gene TRBJ1-2, with 9 bases fitting TRBD1. The germline CDR1 and CDR2 sequences are MDHEN and SYDVKM. J lost 8 bases, V lost 5 bases, and 6 bases had no gene match. The CDR3 totals 13 residues. CDR3 nucleotides: TGTGCCAGCAGTGACAGGGGGTATATGGGCTACACCTTC. It specifies CASSDRGYMGYTF.

This chain joins TRBV10-3 and TRBJ2-2; 9 nucleotides line up with TRBD2. Germline V gene lookup returns CDR1 ENHRY and CDR2 SYGVKD. With V trimmed by 0 bases and J by 3 bases, 8 bases remained unmatched. The CDR3 has 18 amino acids. In DNA form, the CDR3 reads TGTGCCATCAGTGAGTCTCTAGCGGGGACCGGGGACACCGGGGAGCTGTTTTTT. Translation: CAISESLAGTGDTGELFF.

The genes are TRBV11-3 and TRBJ2-5, with TRBD1 as a possible D gene (6 bases). Germline V CDR1 and CDR2: SGHNT, YENEEA. The CDR3 is made up of 16 amino acids. Trimming removed 5 bases from V and 7 bases from J, with 23 bases in between. The CDR3 here is CASSGTPKGPIRTQYF. The CDR3 coding sequence is TGTGCCAGCAGCGGGACACCAAAAGGGCCTATCAGGACCCAGTACTTC.

This sequence joins TRBV5-1 and TRBJ1-3, with TRBD1 matching over 7 bases. The germline V gene encodes CDR1 SGHRS and CDR2 YFSETQ. Trimming took 2 bases from V and 5 from J; bases not matched to a gene: 10. The CDR3 covers 16 residues. CDR3 residues: CASSFNARQGRNTIYF. Written as DNA, the CDR3 is TGCGCCAGCAGCTTCAATGCCCGACAGGGCCGAAACACCATATATTTT.

This clone appeared a single time. CDR3 amino acids: CASSLGLAGYGELFF. CDR3 DNA: TGCGCCAGCAGCTTGGGACTAGCGGGGTATGGGGAGCTGTTTTTT. The chain uses TRBV5-1 and TRBJ2-2, with TRBD2 matching 11 bases. V was pared by 0 bases and J by 8 bases, with 3 bases of the junction left unmatched. In germline, CDR1 is SGHRS, CDR2 YFSETQ. This CDR3 has 15 residues.

The chain uses TRBV9 and TRBJ1-1; TRBD1 might be the D (5 bases). The CDR3 consists of 13 residues. Trimming removed 4 bases at V and 4 bases at J, with 11 bases between. Germline V gene lookup returns CDR1 SGDLS and CDR2 YYNGEE. The CDR3 region is CASSPRGVTEAFF. CDR3 sequence (DNA): TGTGCCAGCAGCCCACGGGGGGTCACTGAAGCTTTCTTT.

This chain connects TRBV28 to TRBJ2-7, with a possible D match to TRBD2 (6 bases). Trimming removed 10 bases at V and 7 bases at J, with 20 bases between. CDR3 length: 13 residues. Germline values: CDR1 MDHEN, CDR2 SYDVKM. The CDR3 is CATTPGGDPEQYF. CDR3 nucleotides: TGTGCCACCACACCTGGCGGGGACCCAGAGCAGTACTTC.